This TCR beta chain was observed in a study of control samples from healthy donors and cancer patients. Some clones are missing from TCRdb's copy, which holds only in-frame ones; the method was immunoSEQ multiplex PCR. The table records 130,000 to 150,000 clones, over 90% of them present only once. Germline V gene sequence: CDR1 SEHNR, CDR2 FQNEAQ (reference sequence). V was clipped by 6 bases and J by 4 bases; unmatched bases: 5. The CDR3 extends over 14 amino acids. The sequence came from a man aged 55 to 70 with colorectal cancer. The sample consisted of PBMCs. V usage is TRBV7-9 and J usage is TRBJ2-7, with TRBD1 identical over 11 bases. In nucleotides, the CDR3 is TGTGCCAGCAGGGGACAGGGGGGTGGTTACGAGCAGTACTTC. This codes for CASRGQGGGYEQYF.